Listed here are 30 T cell receptor beta chains from one sample, sequenced in a study of T cells after somatic rescue of genetic block. This table comes from immunoSEQ multiplex PCR, and its TCRdb copy is limited to in-frame clones, with some not included. Of over 10,000 clones in the sample, over 55% were seen once. The sequencing input was peripheral blood mononuclear cells (PBMCs). These receptors originate from a boy under 18.

The rearrangement joins TRBV5-1 to TRBJ2-6; D possibly corresponds to TRBD2 (6 bases). Trimming left V 3 bases short and J 0 bases short, with 10 bases between. This CDR3 is 16 amino acids long. The V gene's germline CDR1 is SGHRS and CDR2 YFSETQ. The DNA of the CDR3 is TGCGCCAGCAGCTCGGGACTTGTCTCTGGGGCCAACGTCCTGACTTTC. Protein product: CASSSGLVSGANVLTF.

The CDR3 sequence is CASSQEARGRETQYF. The CDR3 DNA follows: TGCGCCAGCAGCCAAGAGGCCAGGGGGCGAGAGACCCAGTACTTC. V usage is TRBV4-1 and J usage is TRBJ2-5, with TRBD1 identical over 8 bases. J gave up 4 bases and V 0 bases, and 4 bases lay outside the gene matches. The germline CDR1 and CDR2 sequences are MGHRA and YSYEKL. The length of the CDR3 is 15 residues.

In its sample, this clone was seen a few times. The chain is built from TRBV5-8 and TRBJ2-2; either TRBD1 or TRBD2 may supply D (6 bases each). V lost 4 bases and J lost 6, with 10 bases in between. In germline, CDR1 is SGHTS, CDR2 YDEGEE. The CDR3 has 13 amino acids. CDR3 sequence reads: CASSHRGPGELFF. The CDR3 region has the DNA TGTGCCAGCAGCCATCGGGGGCCCGGGGAGCTGTTTTTT.

This clone has more than one count but fewer than ten. J is TRBJ2-7 and V is TRBV7-9; D ambiguous. This CDR3 contains 14 residues. Germline CDR1 reads SEHNR; CDR2 reads FQNEAQ (reference sequence). Trimming removed 1 base at V and 2 bases at J, with 9 bases between. CDR3 region: CASSLEGIPYEQYF. As DNA, the CDR3 is TGTGCCAGCAGCTTAGAGGGTATCCCCTACGAGCAGTACTTC.

The gene calls are TRBV28 and TRBJ2-5; a weak D match, TRBD2 (6 bases). This CDR3 region has 15 residues. The germline V gene encodes CDR1 MDHEN and CDR2 SYDVKM. The germline V and J ends were trimmed by 5 bases and 2 bases, with 15 bases remaining between them. CDR3 in DNA: TGTGCCAGCAGTCCCCTGGGGGGTCGACAAGAGACCCAGTACTTC. Its translation: CASSPLGGRQETQYF.

The CDR3 nucleotides read TGTGCCATCGAAATCGGGCTAGCCTACAATGAGCAGTTCTTC. It is translated as CAIEIGLAYNEQFF. The V and J genes are TRBV2 and TRBJ2-1; the D is unclear. The germline V and J ends were trimmed by 10 bases and 2 bases, with 15 bases remaining between them. This CDR3 is 14 amino acids long. Germline-derived CDR1 and CDR2 are SNHLY and FYNNEI.

This chain links TRBV10-3 with TRBJ2-3, with a possible D match to TRBD2 (6 bases). V lost 7 bases, J lost 1 base, and 15 bases lay in between. The CDR3 consists of 15 residues. Germline values: CDR1 ENHRY, CDR2 SYGVKD. In DNA form, the CDR3 reads TGTGCCATCACGGCGGGGCCCTCGGGCACAGATACGCAGTATTTT. Its translation: CAITAGPSGTDTQYF.

This clone appeared a few times. The genes are TRBV6-6 and TRBJ2-7; D may be TRBD1 (6 bases). With 6 bases removed from V and 5 bases from J, the gap between germline ends came to 14 bases. CDR3 length: 13 amino acids. Germline V gene lookup returns CDR1 MNHNY and CDR2 SVGAGI (reference sequence). CDR3 amino acids: CASRPYREHEQYF. For the CDR3, the DNA is TGTGCCAGCAGGCCCTACAGGGAACACGAGCAGTACTTC.

V and J are TRBV7-3 and TRBJ2-1; 8 bases are a match to TRBD1. The junction had 4 bases not matched to a gene; V was cut back by 1 base and J by 5 bases. This CDR3 comprises 15 residues. Germline V gives CDR1 SGHTA, CDR2 FQGTGA. The DNA of the CDR3 is TGTGCCAGCAGCTTAAGGACAGGGAAGGACAATGAGCAGTTCTTC. It encodes CASSLRTGKDNEQFF.

The genes are TRBV5-5 and TRBJ1-2; no clear D. The germline CDR1 and CDR2 sequences are SGHKS and YYEKEE (reference sequence). V was trimmed by 1 base and J by 7 bases, leaving 11 bases between them. The CDR3 extends over 13 amino acids. The CDR3 sequence is CASSLQQQIGYTF. CDR3 bases: TGTGCCAGCAGCTTGCAACAGCAGATTGGCTACACCTTC.

V usage is TRBV5-8 and J usage is TRBJ2-4; D possibly corresponds to TRBD1 (6 bases). The germline V gene encodes CDR1 SGHTS and CDR2 YDEGEE. The CDR3 is 17 residues long. Between the trimmed V and J ends, which lost 2 bases and 0 bases, there was a span of 15 bases. CDR3 coding DNA: TGTGCCAGCAGCTTATCCCAAGGACAGATAGCCAAAAACATTCAGTACTTC. The encoded protein is CASSLSQGQIAKNIQYF.

The genes are TRBV28 and TRBJ2-7, with 11 bases matching TRBD1. In germline, CDR1 is MDHEN, CDR2 SYDVKM. With V trimmed by 5 bases and J by 4 bases, 4 bases remained unmatched. The CDR3 has 14 amino acids. CDR3 in DNA: TGTGCCAGCAGTGAGGACAGGGGGCTATACGAGCAGTACTTC. Protein: CASSEDRGLYEQYF.

This chain connects TRBV9 to TRBJ2-7, with 10 bases matching TRBD1. The V gene's germline CDR1 is SGDLS and CDR2 YYNGEE. J gave up 2 bases and V 0 bases, and 2 bases lay outside the gene matches. The length of the CDR3 is 15 residues. This CDR3 reads CASSVDGTGAYEQYF. The CDR3 coding sequence is TGTGCCAGCAGCGTAGACGGGACAGGGGCCTACGAGCAGTACTTC.

This clone occurred a few times. This chain links TRBV5-5 with TRBJ1-5, with 8 bases identical to TRBD1. Losses at the gene ends were 5 bases for V and 4 bases for J; bases not matched to a gene: 2. Germline CDR1 is SGHKS and CDR2 is YYEKEE (reference sequence). The length of the CDR3 is 13 residues. CDR3 sequence: CASSWTGNQPQHF. In DNA, the CDR3 is TGTGCCAGCAGTTGGACAGGGAATCAGCCCCAGCATTTT.

The chain is built from TRBV18 and TRBJ2-4, with 9 bases fitting TRBD1. J lost 3 bases, V lost 5 bases, and 14 bases had no gene match. Germline CDR1 and CDR2: KGHSH and LQKENI. The length of the CDR3 is 18 residues. Here the CDR3 reads CASSSTAGTGLIKNIQYF. The CDR3 coding sequence is TGTGCCAGCTCATCAACCGCCGGGACAGGGTTAATCAAAAACATTCAGTACTTC.

The V and J genes are TRBV6-5 and TRBJ1-4; 9 nucleotides agree with TRBD1. J lost 8 bases, V lost 5 bases, and 6 bases had no gene match. This CDR3 is 14 amino acids long. CDR1 and CDR2 from the germline V gene are MNHEY and SVGAGI. The chain's CDR3 is CASSPDRGGEKLFF. CDR3 nucleotides: TGTGCCAGCAGTCCGGACAGGGGAGGAGAAAAACTGTTTTTT.

This clone is a singleton in its sample. V is TRBV7-8 and J is TRBJ2-5; 12 nucleotides line up with TRBD1. V lost 5 bases, J lost 5 bases, and 9 bases stayed unmatched. The germline gives CDR1 SGHVS, CDR2 FQNEAQ. The CDR3 has 16 residues. The CDR3 reads CASSKTGTGGRETQYF. The CDR3 DNA is TGTGCCAGCAGCAAAACCGGGACAGGGGGCAGGGAGACCCAGTACTTC.

The chain is built from TRBV5-1 and TRBJ2-5; 8 nucleotides line up with TRBD2. This CDR3 region has 15 residues. Germline-derived CDR1 and CDR2 are SGHRS and YFSETQ. CDR3 protein: CASIPIAGPGKTQYF. The CDR3 DNA reads as TGCGCTTCCATCCCTATAGCGGGACCGGGGAAGACCCAGTACTTC.

This rearrangement joins TRBV6-1 to TRBJ1-4; a weak D match, TRBD1 (6 bases). With 6 bases removed from V and 3 bases from J, the gap between germline ends came to 14 bases. The CDR3 is 15 amino acids. Germline CDR1 is MNHNS and CDR2 is SASEGT. The DNA for the CDR3 is TGTGCCAGCAGGGGGCGGAGGGGGGCTAATGAAAAACTGTTTTTT. Translation gives CASRGRRGANEKLFF.

This clone has only a few counts. The rearrangement uses TRBV28 and TRBJ2-1; D possibly corresponds to TRBD2 (7 bases). Per germline, CDR1 MDHEN and CDR2 SYDVKM. This CDR3 has 12 amino acids. V dropped 10 bases and J dropped 8 bases, with 15 bases sitting between them. CDR3 in amino acids: CATTRGGHEQFF. CDR3 DNA: TGTGCCACCACGCGCGGGGGCCATGAGCAGTTCTTC.

The J gene is TRBJ2-7, the V gene TRBV19; the match to TRBD1 covers 11 bases. Per the germline V gene, CDR1 is LNHDA and CDR2 is SQIVND (reference sequence). Losses at the gene ends were 3 bases for V and 4 bases for J; bases not matched to a gene: 8. The CDR3 length is 16 residues. The CDR3 region is CASSIARTGGEYEQYF. CDR3 in DNA: TGTGCCAGTAGTATTGCCCGGACAGGGGGCGAATACGAGCAGTACTTC.

The chain couples TRBV18 to TRBJ1-3, with unresolved D. In germline, CDR1 is KGHSH, CDR2 LQKENI. V gave up 3 bases and J gave up 0 bases, with 12 bases separating them. This CDR3 comprises 16 residues. CDR3 residues: CASSPTDRGSGNTIYF. The CDR3 region has the DNA TGTGCCAGCTCACCGACGGACCGTGGCTCTGGAAACACCATATATTTT.

This clone was detected only once. This chain uses TRBV27 with TRBJ1-6, with D possibly TRBD1 on 6 matching bases. The CDR3 sequence is 18 residues long. V lost 2 bases to trimming and J lost 3 bases, with 17 bases between them. Per the germline V gene, CDR1 is MNHEY and CDR2 is SMNVEV (reference sequence). The CDR3 DNA sequence: TGTGCCAGCAGTTTAGGGGTGGGGGGGGCCCTCTATAATTCACCCCTCCACTTT. It encodes CASSLGVGGALYNSPLHF.

This clone is medium-sized. This chain links TRBV7-9 with TRBJ2-7; maybe TRBD1 (6 bases). V lost 4 bases and J 2 bases, leaving 6 bases between the germline ends. Germline V CDR1 and CDR2: SEHNR, FQNEAQ (reference sequence). This CDR3 has 12 amino acids. CDR3 nucleotides: TGTGCCAGCAGCTCAGGGGCCTACGAGCAGTACTTC. Protein sequence: CASSSGAYEQYF.

This clone was seen a single time. J is TRBJ2-7 and V is TRBV28; D is undetermined. V shed 4 bases and J shed 0 bases, with 4 bases lying between them. Germline V lookup: CDR1 MDHEN, CDR2 SYDVKM. The CDR3 loop spans 12 amino acids. The chain's CDR3 is CASSYTSYEQYF. In DNA form, the CDR3 reads TGTGCCAGCAGTTACACCTCCTACGAGCAGTACTTC.

This chain uses TRBV11-2 with TRBJ1-1; D unresolved. V dropped 2 bases and J dropped 1 base, with 8 bases sitting between them. CDR3 length: 14 residues. The germline CDR1 and CDR2 sequences are SGHAT and FQNNGV. As DNA, the CDR3 is TGTGCCAGCAGCTTAATGGAATCGAACACTGAAGCTTTCTTT. Residues: CASSLMESNTEAFF. The full variable domain, its missing parts supplied by reference TRBV11-2 and TRBJ1-1, is EAGVAQSPRYKIIEKRQSVAFWCNPISGHATLYWYQQILGQGPKLLIQFQNNGVVDDSQLPKDRFSAERLKGVDSTLKIQPAKLEDSAVYLCASSLMESNTEAFFGQGTRLTVV.

This rearrangement joins TRBV27 to TRBJ2-3; D is undetermined. Germline V lookup: CDR1 MNHEY, CDR2 SMNVEV (reference sequence). The CDR3 has 12 residues. V was trimmed by 4 bases and J by 7 bases, leaving 9 bases between them. The CDR3 loop is CASSSTHYTQYF. The CDR3 DNA reads TGTGCCAGCAGTTCCACCCATTATACGCAGTATTTT.

This clone qualifies as medium-sized (0.01 to 0.1%). At one end, the junction sequence differs from germline, possibly due to a read error. The chain employs TRBV25-1 and TRBJ2-3; D is undetermined. CDR3 length: 10 amino acids. Germline CDR1 reads MGHDK; CDR2 reads SYGVNS. CDR3 nucleotides: TGTGCCAGCAGTGAATCCACAGTCTTTTTT. Its protein product is CASSESTVFF.

This chain joins TRBV28 and TRBJ1-4, with D possibly matching TRBD1 (5 bases). The V end was cut by 6 bases, the J end by 0 bases, with 8 bases between. The CDR3 has 14 amino acids. Germline values: CDR1 MDHEN, CDR2 SYDVKM. As DNA, the CDR3 is TGTGCCAGCAGGTGGGGGGCAACTAATGAAAAACTGTTTTTT. Amino acid sequence: CASRWGATNEKLFF. The full variable domain, its missing parts supplied by reference TRBV28 and TRBJ1-4, is DVKVTQSSRYLVKRTGEKVFLECVQDMDHENMFWYRQDPGLGLRLIYFSYDVKMKEKGDIPEGYSVSREKKERFSLILESASTNQTSMYLCASRWGATNEKLFFGSGTQLSVL.

The V and J genes are TRBV20-1 and TRBJ1-1, with D tentatively TRBD1 (5 bases). CDR1 and CDR2 from the germline V gene are DFQATT and SNEGSKA (reference sequence). This CDR3 has 11 residues. Trimming pared 6 bases from V and 7 bases from J, leaving 12 bases between. The DNA of the CDR3 is TGCAGTGCCCGAAGGGGCTTTGAAGCTTTCTTT. Translation: CSARRGFEAFF.